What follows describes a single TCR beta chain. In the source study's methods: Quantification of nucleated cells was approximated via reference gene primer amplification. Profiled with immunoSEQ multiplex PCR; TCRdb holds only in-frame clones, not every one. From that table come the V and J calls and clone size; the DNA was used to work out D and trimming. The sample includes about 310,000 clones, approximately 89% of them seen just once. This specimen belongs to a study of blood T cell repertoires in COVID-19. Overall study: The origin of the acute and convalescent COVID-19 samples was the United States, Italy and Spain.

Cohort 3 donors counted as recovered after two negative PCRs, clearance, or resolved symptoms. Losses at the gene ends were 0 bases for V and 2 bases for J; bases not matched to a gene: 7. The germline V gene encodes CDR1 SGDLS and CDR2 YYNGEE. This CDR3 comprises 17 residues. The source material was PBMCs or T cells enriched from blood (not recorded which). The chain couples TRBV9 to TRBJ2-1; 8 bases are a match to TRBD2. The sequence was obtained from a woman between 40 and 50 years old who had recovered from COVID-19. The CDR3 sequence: CASSVDAGGAAYNEQFF. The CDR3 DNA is TGTGCCAGCAGCGTAGACGCCGGGGGGGCGGCCTACAATGAGCAGTTCTTC.